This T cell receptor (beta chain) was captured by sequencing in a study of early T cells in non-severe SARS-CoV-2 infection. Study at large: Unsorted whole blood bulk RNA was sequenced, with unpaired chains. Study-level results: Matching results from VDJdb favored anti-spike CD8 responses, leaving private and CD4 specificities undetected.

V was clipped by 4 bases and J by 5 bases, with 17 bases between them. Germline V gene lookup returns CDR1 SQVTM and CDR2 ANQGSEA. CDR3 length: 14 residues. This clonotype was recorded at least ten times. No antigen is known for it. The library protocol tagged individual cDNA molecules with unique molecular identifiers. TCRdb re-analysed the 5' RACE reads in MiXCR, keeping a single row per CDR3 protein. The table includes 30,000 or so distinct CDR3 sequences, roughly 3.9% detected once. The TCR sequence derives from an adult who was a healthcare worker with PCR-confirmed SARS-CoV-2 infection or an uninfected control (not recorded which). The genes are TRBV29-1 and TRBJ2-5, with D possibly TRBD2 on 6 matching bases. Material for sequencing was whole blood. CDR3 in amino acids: CSVGGVLTSETQYF. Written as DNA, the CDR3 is TGCAGCGTTGGGGGGGTACTAACCTCGGAGACCCAGTACTTC.